What follows are 12 T cell receptor beta chains derived from one specimen sequenced in a study of CD8 T cells in ankylosing spondylitis (dated by TCRdb to 2016 to 2017). The protocol used for the library was 5' RACE. The sequencing machine was an Illumina HiSeq 2500. The public reads were quality trimmed at Q25 with fastp and then assembled into clones with MiXCR by TCRdb, keeping productive beta chains. When rows share a CDR3 protein, they turn into one entry using the most common DNA and genes. This sample is represented by 150,000 to 250,000 distinct CDR3 sequences; roughly 12% of them were singletons. The ten largest clones capture 16% of the sample. The sequencing input was blood, either unsorted or a sorted T cell fraction (not recorded which). These receptors came from a male donor with ankylosing spondylitis or in good health (not recorded which).

V is TRBV6-1 and J is TRBJ2-4, with D perhaps TRBD2 (5 bases). Looked up from germline, CDR1 is MNHNS and CDR2 is SASEGT. Deletions cut 7 bases from V and 9 bases from J, with 19 bases between. The CDR3 has 14 residues. CDR3 DNA sequence: TGTGCCAGCAACCTCAGCGGAGGTCTGGGCATTCAGTACTTC. This encodes CASNLSGGLGIQYF.

This clonotype showed up just a few times. V usage is TRBV11-2 and J usage is TRBJ2-1; 15 bases match TRBD2. Unmatched junction bases numbered 11, after V lost 0 bases and J lost 8 bases. The CDR3 extends over 19 amino acids. Germline CDR1 is SGHAT and CDR2 is FQNNGV. This CDR3 reads CASSLDWTSGGALVDEQFF. The DNA for the CDR3 is TGTGCCAGCAGCTTAGATTGGACTAGCGGGGGGGCCCTTGTCGATGAGCAGTTCTTC.

CDR3 nucleotides: TGTGCCAGCAGCTTCGACAGGGGGACCTACGAGCAGTACTTC. Its translation is CASSFDRGTYEQYF. The chain carries TRBV7-9 and TRBJ2-7, with 9 bases that match TRBD1. Germline values: CDR1 SEHNR, CDR2 FQNEAQ (reference sequence). The CDR3 is 14 amino acids. Trimming took 3 bases from V and 2 from J; bases not matched to a gene: 2. Variable domain in full (rest from reference TRBV7-9 and TRBJ2-7): DTGVSQNPRHKITKRGQNVTFRCDPISEHNRLYWYRQTLGQGPEFLTYFQNEAQLEKSRLLSDRFSAERPKGSFSTLEIQRTEQGDSAMYLCASSFDRGTYEQYFGPGTRLTVT.

This clonotype was seen a few times. This chain connects TRBV5-6 to TRBJ2-1, with 11 nucleotides matching TRBD2. The CDR3 loop spans 19 amino acids. Germline V gene data show CDR1 as SGHDT and CDR2 as YYEEEE. With 0 bases clipped from V and 0 bases from J, the junction kept 8 bases outside the gene matches. This CDR3 reads CASSLGLAGGLASYNEQFF. The DNA for the CDR3 is TGTGCCAGCAGCTTGGGGCTAGCGGGAGGCCTGGCCTCCTACAATGAGCAGTTCTTC. Looking up the rest from reference TRBV5-6 and TRBJ2-1 gives the full variable domain: DAGVTQSPTHLIKTRGQQVTLRCSPKSGHDTVSWYQQALGQGPQFIFQYYEEEERQRGNFPDRFSGHQFPNYSSELNVNALLLGDSALYLCASSLGLAGGLASYNEQFFGPGTRLTVL.

The chain couples TRBV7-8 to TRBJ2-7; the D gene is possibly TRBD2 (7 bases). Per the germline V gene, CDR1 is SGHVS and CDR2 is FQNEAQ. The CDR3 is made up of 13 amino acids. V was cut by 6 bases and J by 2 bases, with 11 bases left in between. CDR3 protein: CASSWGGTYEQYF. The CDR3 DNA reads TGTGCCAGCAGTTGGGGGGGCACCTACGAGCAGTACTTC. Variable domain in full (rest from reference TRBV7-8 and TRBJ2-7): GAGVSQSPRYKVAKRGQDVALRCDPISGHVSLFWYQQALGQGPEFLTYFQNEAQLDKSGLPSDRFFAERPEGSVSTLKIQRTQQEDSAVYLCASSWGGTYEQYFGPGTRLTVT.

The chain is built from TRBV5-1 and TRBJ2-3; 9 positions agree with TRBD2. Trimming took 4 bases from V and 0 from J; bases not matched to a gene: 15. The length of the CDR3 is 19 residues. Germline V gene sequence: CDR1 SGHRS, CDR2 YFSETQ. The CDR3 sequence is CASSPDPLLAGLSTDTQYF. Written as DNA, the CDR3 is TGCGCCAGCAGCCCGGATCCCCTACTAGCGGGCCTAAGCACAGATACGCAGTATTTT.

This chain links TRBV7-2 with TRBJ2-5, with D hard to call. V shed 6 bases and J shed 2 bases, with 13 bases lying between them. There are 14 residues in the CDR3. Germline V gene sequence: CDR1 SGHTA, CDR2 FQGNSA. The CDR3 region is CASSRFAVQETQYF. The CDR3 bases are TGTGCCAGCAGTAGATTCGCGGTACAAGAGACCCAGTACTTC.

This clonotype has a handful of counts. V usage is TRBV27 and J usage is TRBJ1-1; D possibly corresponds to TRBD1 (6 bases). This CDR3 contains 16 residues. Germline CDR1 is MNHEY and CDR2 is SMNVEV (reference sequence). With 8 bases removed from V and 0 bases from J, the gap between germline ends came to 19 bases. The CDR3 nucleotides read TGTGCCAGCCTCGGCAGGGGTTGGGGTTTGAACACTGAAGCTTTCTTT. Protein: CASLGRGWGLNTEAFF.

The chain uses TRBV3-1 and TRBJ2-3, with TRBD1 matching over 7 bases. Germline trimming cut 1 base from V and 7 bases from J; bases unmatched to any gene: 5. This CDR3 is 14 amino acids long. Germline loops: CDR1 LGHDT, CDR2 YNNKEL (reference sequence). The CDR3 region is CASSQVQGDYTQYF. CDR3 sequence (DNA): TGTGCCAGCAGCCAAGTCCAGGGGGATTATACGCAGTATTTT.

The chain combines TRBV2 with TRBJ2-1; no definite D call. CDR1 and CDR2 from the germline V gene are SNHLY and FYNNEI. V lost 11 bases and J 0 bases, leaving 17 bases between the germline ends. The CDR3 consists of 15 residues. The CDR3, as DNA: TGTGCCGTAGCACGGAGAGAGAGCTCCTACAATGAGCAGTTCTTC. This encodes CAVARRESSYNEQFF.

This clonotype was seen a handful of times. J is TRBJ2-7 and V is TRBV7-2; TRBD2 matches 7 bases. Trimming removed 4 bases from V and 2 bases from J; junction bases left unmatched: 5. Germline assignment: CDR1 SGHTA and CDR2 FQGNSA. The CDR3 contains 14 residues. The CDR3 coding sequence is TGTGCCAGCAGCTCCCCCGGGGGGACCTACGAGCAGTACTTC. Residues: CASSSPGGTYEQYF.

The V call is TRBV12-3 or TRBV12-4, the J call TRBJ2-7, with D maybe TRBD1 (5 bases). This CDR3 spans 17 amino acids. Trimming took off 3 bases at V and 5 bases at J, with 23 bases between the two ends. CDR3 nucleotides: TGTGCCAGCAGTTTTGGGTTTCTCAAGCAGGGAATCCACGAGCAGTACTTC. Amino acid sequence: CASSFGFLKQGIHEQYF.